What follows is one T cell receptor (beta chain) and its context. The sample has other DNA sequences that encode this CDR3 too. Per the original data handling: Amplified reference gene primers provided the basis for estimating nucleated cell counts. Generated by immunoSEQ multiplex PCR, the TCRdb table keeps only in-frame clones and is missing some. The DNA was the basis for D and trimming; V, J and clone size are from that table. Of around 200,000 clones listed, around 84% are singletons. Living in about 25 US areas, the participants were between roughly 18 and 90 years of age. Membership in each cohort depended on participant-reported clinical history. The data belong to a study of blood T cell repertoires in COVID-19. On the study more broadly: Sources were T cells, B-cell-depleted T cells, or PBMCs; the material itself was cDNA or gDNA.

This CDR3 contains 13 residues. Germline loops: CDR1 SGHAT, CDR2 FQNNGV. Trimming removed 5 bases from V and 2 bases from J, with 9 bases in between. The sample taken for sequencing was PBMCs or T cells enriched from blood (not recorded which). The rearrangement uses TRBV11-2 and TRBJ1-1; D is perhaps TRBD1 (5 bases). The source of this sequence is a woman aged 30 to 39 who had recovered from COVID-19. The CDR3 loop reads CASSRTGNTEAFF. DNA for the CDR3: TGTGCCAGCAGCCGTACAGGAAACACTGAAGCTTTCTTT.